This T cell receptor beta chain was recorded in a study of Graves' ophthalmopathy and Graves' hyperthyroidism. As the template, RNA transcripts were used to amplify TCR beta CDR3 regions. Investigators did first-round RT-PCR with HTBI primers, then second-round multiplex PCR. TCRdb itself ran the multiplex PCR reads through MiXCR, one entry per CDR3 protein. Here the sample spans over 650,000 distinct CDR3 sequences, roughly two fifths being singletons. CDR1 and CDR2 from the germline V gene are DFQATT and SNEGSKA (reference sequence). V lost 6 bases and J lost 1; bases outside the gene matches: 5. The CDR3 is made up of 13 amino acids. This clonotype has at least ten counts.

The chain joins TRBV20-1 to TRBJ1-1; TRBD1 agrees at 7 bases. Sequencing was performed on peripheral blood. This sequence was found in an adult man with Graves' ophthalmopathy. Written as DNA, the CDR3 is TGCAGTGCAAAGGGACAGTGGAACACTGAAGCTTTCTTT. It is translated as CSAKGQWNTEAFF.